The sequence of this T cell receptor beta chain was determined in a study of OX40 agonist ivuxolimab in advanced cancers. Study findings and constraints: Average numbers of expanded clones were greater in CD8+ T cells than in CD4+.

Comments on this clone: No antigen is known for it.

Germline V lookup: CDR1 SGDLS, CDR2 YYNGEE. Trimming stripped 2 bases from V and 6 bases from J, with 11 bases between. The CDR3 covers 13 residues. Sequencing was performed with immunoSEQ multiplex PCR; in TCRdb, only in-frame clones are kept and a portion is missing. The data hold under 6,500 clones, with 60% to 85% observed a single time. Sequencing was performed on CD4+ or CD8+ T cells sorted from blood, taken in a trial of the OX40 agonist ivuxolimab. The chain has TRBV9 and TRBJ1-2, with a possible D match to TRBD1 (5 bases). The TCR originated in an adult with an advanced solid tumor such as melanoma, head and neck, liver or kidney cancer. The CDR3 sequence is CASSVAGNNGYTF. CDR3 nucleotide sequence: TGTGCCAGCAGCGTGGCAGGGAATAATGGCTACACCTTC.